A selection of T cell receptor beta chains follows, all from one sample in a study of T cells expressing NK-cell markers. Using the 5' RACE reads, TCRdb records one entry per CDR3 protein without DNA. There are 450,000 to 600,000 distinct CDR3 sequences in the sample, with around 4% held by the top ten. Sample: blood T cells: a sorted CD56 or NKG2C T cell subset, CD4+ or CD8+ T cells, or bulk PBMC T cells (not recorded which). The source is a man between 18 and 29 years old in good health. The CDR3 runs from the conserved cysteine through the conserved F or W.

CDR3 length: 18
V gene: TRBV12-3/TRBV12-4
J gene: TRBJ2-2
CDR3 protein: CASSSYQGLAFTTGELFF

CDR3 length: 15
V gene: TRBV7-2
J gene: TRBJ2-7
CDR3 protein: CASSLEGRESYEQYF

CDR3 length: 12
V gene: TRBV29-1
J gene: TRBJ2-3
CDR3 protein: CSAGKGIDTQYF

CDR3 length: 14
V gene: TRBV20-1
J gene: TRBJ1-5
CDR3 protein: CSARGRAPGEPQHF

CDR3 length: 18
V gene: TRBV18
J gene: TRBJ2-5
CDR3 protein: CASSPERGISPFQETQYF

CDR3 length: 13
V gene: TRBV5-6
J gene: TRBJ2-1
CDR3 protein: CASSSSGRGEQFF

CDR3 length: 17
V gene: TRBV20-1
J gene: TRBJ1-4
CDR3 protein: CSARMLPGQATNEKLFF

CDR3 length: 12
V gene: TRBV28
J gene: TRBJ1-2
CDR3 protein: CASVDRAFGYTF

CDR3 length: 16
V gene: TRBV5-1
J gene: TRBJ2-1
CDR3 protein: CASSLVAGSVINEQFF

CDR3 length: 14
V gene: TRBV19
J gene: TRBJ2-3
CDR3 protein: CASSILVDTDTQYF

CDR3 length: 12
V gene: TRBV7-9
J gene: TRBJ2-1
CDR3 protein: CASSLGGREQFF

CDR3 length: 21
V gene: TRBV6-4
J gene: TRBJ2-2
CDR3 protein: CASRRSGRAFGYPRFTGELFF

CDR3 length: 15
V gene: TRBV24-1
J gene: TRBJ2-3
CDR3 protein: CATSDFPEGRDTQYF

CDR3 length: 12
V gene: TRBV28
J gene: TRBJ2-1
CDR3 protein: CASSSPANEQFF

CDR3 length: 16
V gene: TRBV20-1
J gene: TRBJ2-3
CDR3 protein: CSAREGFGGMADTQYF

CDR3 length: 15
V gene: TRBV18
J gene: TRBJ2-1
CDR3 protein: CASSPTGLSNNEQFF

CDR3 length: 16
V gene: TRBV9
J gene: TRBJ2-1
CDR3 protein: CASSVGASGNVNEQFF

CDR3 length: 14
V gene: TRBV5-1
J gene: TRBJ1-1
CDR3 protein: CASSSGGAATEAFF

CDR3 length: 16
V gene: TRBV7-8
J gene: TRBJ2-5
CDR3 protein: CASSRWRDILQETQYF

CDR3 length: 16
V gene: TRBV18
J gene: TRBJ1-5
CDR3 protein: CASSRADRGWNQPQHF

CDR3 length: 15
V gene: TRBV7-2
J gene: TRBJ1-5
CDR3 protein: CASSPAPWGNQPQHF

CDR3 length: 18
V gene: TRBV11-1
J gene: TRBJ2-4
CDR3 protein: CASSSHITGFFTKNIQYF

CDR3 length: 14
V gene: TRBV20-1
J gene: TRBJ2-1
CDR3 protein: CSARPDWNYNEQFF

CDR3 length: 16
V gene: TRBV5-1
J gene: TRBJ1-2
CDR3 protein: CASSLIGQGSHYGYTF

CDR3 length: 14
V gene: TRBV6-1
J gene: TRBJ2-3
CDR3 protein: CASKVGRSTDTQYF

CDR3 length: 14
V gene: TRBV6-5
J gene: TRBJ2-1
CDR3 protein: CASSYSAAYNEQFF

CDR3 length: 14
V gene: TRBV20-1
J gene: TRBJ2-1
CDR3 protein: CSARVIIDSREQFF

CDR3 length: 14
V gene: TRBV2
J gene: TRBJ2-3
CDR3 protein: CASREDSHADTQYF

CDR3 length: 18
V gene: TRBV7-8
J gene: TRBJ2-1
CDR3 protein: CASSSITGGIGTYNEQFF

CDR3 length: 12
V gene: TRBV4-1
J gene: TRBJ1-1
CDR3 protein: CASSQDIIEAFF

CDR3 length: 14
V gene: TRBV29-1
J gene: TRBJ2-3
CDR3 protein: CSVDSGASTDTQYF

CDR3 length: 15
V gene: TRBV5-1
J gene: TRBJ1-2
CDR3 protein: CASSLTWSGDYGYTF

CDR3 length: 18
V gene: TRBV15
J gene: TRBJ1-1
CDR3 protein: CATSRATAASMMNTEAFF

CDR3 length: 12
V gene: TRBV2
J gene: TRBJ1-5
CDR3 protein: CASSAFNQPQHF

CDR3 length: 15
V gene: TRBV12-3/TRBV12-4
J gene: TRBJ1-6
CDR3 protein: CASSPTGTQNAPLHF

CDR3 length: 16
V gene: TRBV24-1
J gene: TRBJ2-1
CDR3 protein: CATSDFGVTSRNEQFF

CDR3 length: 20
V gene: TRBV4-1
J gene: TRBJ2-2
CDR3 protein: CASSQVYRDSAMSNTGELFF

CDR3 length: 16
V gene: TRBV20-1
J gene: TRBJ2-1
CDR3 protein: CSASSLLANSYNEQFF

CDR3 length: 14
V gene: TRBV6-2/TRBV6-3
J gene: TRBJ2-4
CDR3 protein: CASSGSKAKNIQYF

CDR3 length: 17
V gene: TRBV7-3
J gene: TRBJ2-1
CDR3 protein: CASSLTPRMGSYNEQFF

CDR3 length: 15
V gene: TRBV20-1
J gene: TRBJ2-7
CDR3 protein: CSASGAGTSSYEQYF

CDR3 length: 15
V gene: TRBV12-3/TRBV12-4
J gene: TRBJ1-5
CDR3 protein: CASSSTTGLLGPQHF

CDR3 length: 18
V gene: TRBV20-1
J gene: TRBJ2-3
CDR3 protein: CSARDLDYNLLGTDTQYF

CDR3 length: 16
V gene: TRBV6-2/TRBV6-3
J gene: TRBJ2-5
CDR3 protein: CASSSHGLAASETQYF

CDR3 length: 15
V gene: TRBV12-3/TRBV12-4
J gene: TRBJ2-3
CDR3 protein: CASNEIRDGTDTQYF

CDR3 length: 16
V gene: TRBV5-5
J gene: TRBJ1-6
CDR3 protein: CASSLGTDYYNSPLHF

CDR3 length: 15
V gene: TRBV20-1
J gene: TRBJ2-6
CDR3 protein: CSATPGISGANVLTF

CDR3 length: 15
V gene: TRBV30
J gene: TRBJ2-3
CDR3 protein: CAWTPGLAETDTQYF

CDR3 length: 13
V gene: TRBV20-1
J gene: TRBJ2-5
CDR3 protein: CSANPSVQETQYF

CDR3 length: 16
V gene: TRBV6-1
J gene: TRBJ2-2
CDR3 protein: CASSGRLAGYTGELFF

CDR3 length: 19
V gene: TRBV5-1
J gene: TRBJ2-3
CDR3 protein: CASSLFPGAGVGSTDTQYF

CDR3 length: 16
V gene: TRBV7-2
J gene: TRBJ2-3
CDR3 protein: CASSFGLAGGPATQYF

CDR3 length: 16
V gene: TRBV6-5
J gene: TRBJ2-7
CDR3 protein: CASSFTSGTGYFEQYF

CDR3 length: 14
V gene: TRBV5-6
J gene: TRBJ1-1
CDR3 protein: CASSPTDRDTEAFF

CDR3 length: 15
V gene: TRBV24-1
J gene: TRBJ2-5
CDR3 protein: CATSDLEVSQETQYF

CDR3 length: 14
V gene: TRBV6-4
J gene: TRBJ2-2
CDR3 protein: CASSGLANLGELFF

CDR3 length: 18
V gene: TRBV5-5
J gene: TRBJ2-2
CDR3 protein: CASSLDTSGRDPTGELFF

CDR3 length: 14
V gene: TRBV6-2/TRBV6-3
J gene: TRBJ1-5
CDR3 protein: CASRGMGGNQPQHF

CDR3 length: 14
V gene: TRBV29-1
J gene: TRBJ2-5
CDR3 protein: CSVGLAESQETQYF